This T cell receptor (beta chain) was sequenced during a study of blood T cell repertoires in COVID-19. On the study more broadly: Spain, Italy and the United States supplied samples that represented acute and convalescent COVID-19. Sources were T cells, B-cell-depleted T cells, or PBMCs; the material itself was cDNA or gDNA.

The V gene lost 0 bases and the J gene lost 8 bases, with 10 bases spanning the gap. The CDR3 has 13 amino acids. CDR1 and CDR2 from the germline V gene are MNHNS and SASEGT. Methods used by the authors: Amplified reference gene primers provided the basis for estimating nucleated cell counts. Clones were read by immunoSEQ multiplex PCR, and TCRdb kept only the in-frame ones, dropping some. Clone size and V and J calls were adopted from that table, with D and trimming inferred from the DNA. The sample yields under 45,000 clones, about 88% seen once. The rearrangement uses TRBV6-1 and TRBJ2-5; a possible D gene is TRBD1 (5 bases). The receptor comes from a human donor in a cohort sampled during active COVID-19. The specimen sequenced was peripheral blood. The CDR3 DNA follows: TGTGCCAGCAGTGAAGCGCAGGGCACCACCCAGTACTTC. Encoded protein: CASSEAQGTTQYF.